This T cell receptor (beta chain) was retrieved from a study of vaccination effects on CD4 cells after COVID-19. In the ViraFEST assay, antigen-specific CD4+ clonotypes were identified by expansion after peptide-pool stimulation. Cells that had been cultured for 10 days were the source of isolated CD4+ T cells. SARS-CoV-2 infected the person between March and December 2020, as confirmed by PCR. Assay used: immunoSEQ multiplex PCR; TCRdb lists only in-frame clones, some missing. The repertoire includes 30,000 to 35,000 clones, 55% to 75% of them detected once, and under 35% sits in the top ten. CDR1 is MNHEY, CDR2 SVGEGT, per germline. Trimming shortened V by 0 bases and J by 2 bases, and 7 bases separated the two germline ends. The CDR3 totals 14 residues. As for this clone: Its antigen is currently unknown.

Study-wide results and limits: Following vaccination, convalescents' spike-reactive clones were mostly new ones induced by the vaccine.

The sample here was CD4+ T cells from PBMCs cultured with a peptide pool, taken before COVID-19 vaccination. This TCR came from a human donor who had a prior SARS-CoV-2 infection. This chain joins TRBV6-2 or TRBV6-3 and TRBJ2-5; either TRBD1 or TRBD2 may supply D (5 bases each). The CDR3 loop reads CASSYSGAQETQYF. The CDR3 DNA reads as TGTGCCAGCAGTTACTCCGGGGCTCAAGAGACCCAGTACTTC.